The entry below gives a single TCR beta chain sequence along with its context. Antigen: not known. Other DNA sequences in the same sample also yield this CDR3. These data originate in a study of graft-versus-host responses after intestinal transplantation. V lost 3 bases to trimming and J lost 5 bases; unmatched junction nucleotides: 3. CDR3 length equals 15 residues. Germline V gene data show CDR1 as MDHEN and CDR2 as SYDVKM. Profiled with immunoSEQ multiplex PCR; TCRdb holds only in-frame clones, not every one. The sample contains around 100,000 clones, over 75% of which appear only once. Sequencing used unstimulated CD4+ T cells sorted from spleen or lymph node cells, obtained before transplant. This chain uses TRBV28 with TRBJ1-4; 10 bases agree with TRBD1. The sequence was collected from a human donor who was the organ donor for an intestinal transplant. CDR3 sequence (DNA): TGTGCCAGCAGTTTGCCGGGACAGGGGAATGAAAAACTGTTTTTT. Residues: CASSLPGQGNEKLFF.